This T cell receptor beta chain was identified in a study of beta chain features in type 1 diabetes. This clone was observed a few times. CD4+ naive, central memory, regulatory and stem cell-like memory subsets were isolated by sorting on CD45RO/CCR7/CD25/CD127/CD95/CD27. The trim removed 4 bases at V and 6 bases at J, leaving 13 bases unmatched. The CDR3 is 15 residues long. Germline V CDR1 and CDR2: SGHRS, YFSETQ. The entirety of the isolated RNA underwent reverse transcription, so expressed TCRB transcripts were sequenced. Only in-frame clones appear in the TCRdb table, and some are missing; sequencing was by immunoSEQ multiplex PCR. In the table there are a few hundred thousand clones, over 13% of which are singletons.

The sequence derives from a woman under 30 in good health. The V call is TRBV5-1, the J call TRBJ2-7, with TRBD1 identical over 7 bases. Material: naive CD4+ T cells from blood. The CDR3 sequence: CASSPPAQGEIEQYF. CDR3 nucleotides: TGCGCCAGCAGCCCTCCGGCCCAGGGGGAGATCGAGCAGTACTTC.